The 26 T cell receptor beta chains reported below all come from one sample, sequenced in a study of blood T cell repertoires in COVID-19. Clones were sequenced by immunoSEQ multiplex PCR, and TCRdb holds only the in-frame ones, with some missing. The sample carries 150,000 to 200,000 clones, approximately 83% recorded once. Sequenced material: peripheral blood. The source of these receptors is a man in his forties or fifties with active or convalescent COVID-19.

The rearrangement links TRBV6-4 to TRBJ2-1, with 8 bases that match TRBD2. The ends lost 5 bases at V and 8 bases at J; junction bases unmatched: 5. The CDR3 is made up of 13 amino acids. Germline V gene data show CDR1 as MRHNA and CDR2 as SNTAGT. The CDR3 loop is CASSRTSFDEQFF. The CDR3 bases are TGTGCCAGCAGTCGGACTAGCTTCGATGAGCAGTTCTTC.

The CDR3 sequence is CAWSVGTGIETQYF. The CDR3 DNA follows: TGTGCCTGGAGTGTTGGAACAGGGATCGAGACCCAGTACTTC. V usage is TRBV30 and J usage is TRBJ2-5; tentative D call: TRBD1 (6 bases). Trimming removed 0 bases from V and 5 bases from J, with 13 bases in between. Germline V CDR1 and CDR2: GTSNPN, SVGIG (reference sequence). CDR3 length equals 14 residues.

The chain joins TRBV10-1 to TRBJ2-2; the D gene is possibly TRBD2 (7 bases). V was pared by 2 bases and J by 4 bases, with 17 bases between. This CDR3 is built from 17 residues. The germline V gene has CDR1 WNHNN and CDR2 SYGVQD (reference sequence). Here the CDR3 reads CASSEGGAGTLTGELFF. In DNA form, the CDR3 reads TGCGCCAGCAGTGAGGGGGGGGCAGGGACTCTCACCGGGGAGCTGTTTTTT.

The chain's CDR3 is CASSLAPPGGQGRSEQYF. CDR3 DNA: TGTGCCAGCAGCTTGGCCCCCCCCGGCGGCCAGGGAAGGAGTGAGCAGTACTTC. J is TRBJ2-7 and V is TRBV5-5, with D tentatively TRBD1 (5 bases). CDR1 SGHKS and CDR2 YYEKEE come from the germline V gene (reference sequence). The CDR3 contains 18 residues. Deletions cut 0 bases from V and 7 bases from J, with 26 bases between.

The chain joins TRBV5-1 to TRBJ2-1; TRBD2 is a possible D gene (5 bases). V lost 0 bases, J lost 3 bases, and 10 bases lay in between. CDR1 is SGHRS, CDR2 YFSETQ, per germline. The CDR3 loop spans 15 amino acids. This chain's CDR3 is CASSLAGSLYNEQFF. The CDR3 DNA reads TGCGCCAGCAGCTTGGCTGGGAGTCTCTACAATGAGCAGTTCTTC.

The chain joins TRBV16 to TRBJ1-3; D uncertain. Germline CDR1 and CDR2: KGHSY and FQNENV. The CDR3 length is 16 residues. V shed 2 bases and J shed 1 base, with 12 bases lying between them. The CDR3 nucleotides read TGTGCCAGCAGCCAAACCCTGGTCAGGTCTGGAAACACCATATATTTT. Its protein is CASSQTLVRSGNTIYF.

The CDR3 bases are TGTGCCAGCAACTCTCGAGGGACTAGCCGGTACGAGCAGTACTTC. Encoded protein: CASNSRGTSRYEQYF. This chain connects TRBV13 to TRBJ2-7; 9 nucleotides agree with TRBD2. From germline, CDR1 is PRHDT and CDR2 FYEKMQ (reference sequence). With V trimmed by 7 bases and J by 4 bases, 11 bases remained unmatched. The CDR3 sequence is 15 residues long.

V gene TRBV5-4 combines with J gene TRBJ1-2; TRBD1 is a possible D gene (6 bases). This CDR3 comprises 16 residues. Germline V lookup: CDR1 SGHNT, CDR2 YYREEE (reference sequence). Trimming left V 0 bases short and J 2 bases short, with 14 bases between. The CDR3 bases are TGTGCCAGCAGCTTGGAGGTGGGGCAGGGGAACTATGGCTACACCTTC. It yields the protein CASSLEVGQGNYGYTF. Together with reference TRBV5-4 and TRBJ1-2, the CDR3 gives the full variable domain: ETGVTQSPTHLIKTRGQQVTLRCSSQSGHNTVSWYQQALGQGPQFIFQYYREEENGRGNFPPRFSGLQFPNYSSELNVNALELDDSALYLCASSLEVGQGNYGYTFGSGTRLTVV.

The CDR3 nucleotides are TGTGCCAGCAGAACCTACCAAGAGGTGGCTGAAGCTTTCTTT. This codes for CASRTYQEVAEAFF. The rearrangement uses TRBV27 and TRBJ1-1; unclear D gene. Trimming cost V 6 bases and J 6 bases, with 17 bases left between them. The germline V gene has CDR1 MNHEY and CDR2 SMNVEV (reference sequence). The CDR3 totals 14 residues.

The rearrangement joins TRBV23-1 to TRBJ1-6, with 9 nucleotides matching TRBD1. TRBV23-1 is an ORF for which the function is uncertain. The junction had 9 bases not matched to a gene; V was cut back by 2 bases and J by 10 bases. The CDR3 extends over 16 amino acids. CDR3 protein: CASSQTRDREDSPLHF. The CDR3 DNA is TGCGCCAGCAGTCAAACACGGGACAGGGAGGACTCACCCCTCCACTTT.

The chain couples TRBV27 to TRBJ2-7, with 10 bases fitting TRBD1. Trimming removed 4 bases from V and 6 bases from J; junction bases left unmatched: 6. The CDR3 consists of 14 residues. CDR1 is MNHEY and CDR2 is SMNVEV in the germline V gene (reference sequence). CDR3 residues: CASSSTGGLVEQYF. The CDR3 DNA reads TGTGCCAGCAGTTCGACAGGGGGCTTAGTCGAGCAGTACTTC.

This rearrangement joins TRBV6-5 to TRBJ2-7; 8 bases line up with TRBD2. CDR3 length equals 13 residues. V gave up 6 bases and J gave up 0 bases; unmatched junction bases: 1. Germline V gene sequence: CDR1 MNHEY, CDR2 SVGAGI. The CDR3 sequence is CASRGTSSYEQYF. The CDR3 bases are TGTGCCAGCAGAGGGACTAGCTCCTACGAGCAGTACTTC.

The chain uses TRBV3-1 (or the pseudogene TRBV3-2) and TRBJ2-7, with 8 bases fitting TRBD2. Germline V gives CDR1 LGHDT, CDR2 YNNKEL (reference sequence). This CDR3 has 17 residues. V trimming: 1 base; J trimming: 2 bases; junction bases outside the gene matches: 10. CDR3 sequence: CASSQGGAGVFTYEQYF. For the CDR3, the DNA is TGTGCCAGCAGCCAAGGGGGAGCGGGAGTTTTCACCTACGAGCAGTACTTC.

The chain carries TRBV19 and TRBJ1-1; D remains unclear. With 9 bases removed from V and 2 bases from J, the gap between germline ends came to 13 bases. This CDR3 has 13 amino acids. The germline V gene has CDR1 LNHDA and CDR2 SQIVND (reference sequence). For the CDR3, the DNA is TGTGCCAGCCGACTCGGAGGTAACACTGAAGCTTTCTTT. Translated: CASRLGGNTEAFF. The full variable domain, in which reference TRBV19 and TRBJ1-1 provide the parts outside the CDR3, is DGGITQSPKYLFRKEGQNVTLSCEQNLNHDAMYWYRQDPGQGLRLIYYSQIVNDFQKGDIAEGYSVSREKKESFPLTVTSAQKNPTAFYLCASRLGGNTEAFFGQGTRLTVV.

This clone was found a few times. Other DNA sequences of this sample code for an identical CDR3. The genes are TRBV9 and TRBJ1-2; TRBD1 matches 8 bases. The junction had 7 bases not matched to a gene; V was cut back by 4 bases and J by 2 bases. Germline V CDR1 and CDR2: SGDLS, YYNGEE. The CDR3 is 15 amino acids. CDR3 bases: TGTGCCAGCAGCTCCGGAGGGACAGGAAACTATGGCTACACCTTC. Residues: CASSSGGTGNYGYTF.

The V call is TRBV9, the J call TRBJ2-2, with 7 nucleotides matching TRBD1. Unmatched junction bases numbered 6, after V lost 4 bases and J lost 0 bases. The germline V gene has CDR1 SGDLS and CDR2 YYNGEE. The CDR3 loop spans 16 amino acids. The CDR3 nucleotides read TGTGCCAGCAGCACTACGACAGGGACGAACACCGGGGAGCTGTTTTTT. Encoded protein: CASSTTTGTNTGELFF. Full variable domain (missing parts from reference TRBV9 and TRBJ2-2): DSGVTQTPKHLITATGQRVTLRCSPRSGDLSVYWYQQSLDQGLQFLIQYYNGEERAKGNILERFSAQQFPDLHSELNLSSLELGDSALYFCASSTTTGTNTGELFFGEGSRLTVL.

The rearrangement links TRBV6-5 to TRBJ2-5; D is possibly TRBD1 (5 bases). Per germline, CDR1 MNHEY and CDR2 SVGAGI. The CDR3 contains 14 residues. The V end was cut by 7 bases, the J end by 5 bases, with 17 bases between. The DNA for the CDR3 is TGTGCCAGCACCCAGCAGGGTTCCGTCGAGACCCAGTACTTC. Translating gives CASTQQGSVETQYF.

This chain uses TRBV28 with TRBJ2-1; 12 nucleotides agree with TRBD2. The CDR3 has 17 residues. CDR1 and CDR2 from the germline V gene are MDHEN and SYDVKM. The V gene end was trimmed by 4 bases and the J gene end by 2 bases; junction bases not matched to a gene: 6. The CDR3 loop reads CASSSGTSGYAYNEQFF. CDR3 bases: TGTGCCAGCAGTTCAGGGACTAGCGGGTATGCCTACAATGAGCAGTTCTTC.

The count of this clone is one. V is TRBV12-3 or TRBV12-4 and J is TRBJ1-3, with D uncertain. CDR3 length equals 13 residues. V lost 3 bases and J lost 0, with 3 bases in between. DNA of the CDR3: TGTGCCAGCAGTTTCAGCTCTGGAAACACCATATATTTT. Translating it yields CASSFSSGNTIYF.

The V gene is TRBV5-5, the J gene TRBJ1-4, with 8 bases lining up with TRBD1. The CDR3 is made up of 15 amino acids. Trimming at V came to 4 bases and at J to 5 bases, leaving 7 bases not matched to a gene. Germline V gives CDR1 SGHKS, CDR2 YYEKEE (reference sequence). The CDR3 protein is CASSRARQGNEKLFF. As DNA, the CDR3 is TGTGCCAGCAGCCGAGCCAGACAGGGGAATGAAAAACTGTTTTTT.

The chain has TRBV11-3 and TRBJ2-2, with 7 bases matching TRBD1. The CDR3 is 15 residues long. J gave up 3 bases and V 5 bases, and 6 bases lay outside the gene matches. From germline, CDR1 is SGHNT and CDR2 YENEEA. The CDR3 spells CASSRGQVDTGELFF. The CDR3 DNA follows: TGTGCCAGCAGCCGAGGACAGGTCGACACCGGGGAGCTGTTTTTT.

The chain joins TRBV7-2 to TRBJ1-3, with a weak D call TRBD1 (6 bases). Trimming took off 3 bases at V and 0 bases at J, with 12 bases between the two ends. The CDR3 extends over 16 amino acids. Germline CDR1 SGHTA, CDR2 FQGNSA. The CDR3 reads CASSLGGLSSGNTIYF. CDR3 coding DNA: TGTGCCAGCAGCTTGGGGGGGCTGAGCTCTGGAAACACCATATATTTT.

The chain uses TRBV4-1 and TRBJ2-1; 10 nucleotides match TRBD2. Per the germline V gene, CDR1 is MGHRA and CDR2 is YSYEKL. Unmatched junction bases numbered 5, after V lost 0 bases and J lost 6 bases. The CDR3 contains 16 residues. CDR3 nucleotides: TGCGCCAGCAGCCAAGAGGGCAGCGGGAGGGTCAATGAGCAGTTCTTC. Translating it yields CASSQEGSGRVNEQFF.

This rearrangement joins TRBV18 to TRBJ1-4; 8 bases fit TRBD1. Germline loops: CDR1 KGHSH, CDR2 LQKENI. The length of the CDR3 is 15 residues. The V segment lost 4 bases and the J segment 5 bases; nucleotides outside the gene matches: 6. CDR3 coding DNA: TGTGCCAGCTCACGGGAACAGGGGGGAAATGAAAAACTGTTTTTT. Its translation is CASSREQGGNEKLFF.

The chain has TRBV12-2 and TRBJ1-2; the table's D call of TRBD1 was not tested on the DNA. TRBV12-2 is flagged as a pseudogene. The CDR3 runs to 14 residues. CDR3 residues: CASRLVQHCYGYTF. In DNA form, the CDR3 reads TGTGCAAGTCGCTTAGTACAGCACTGCTATGGCTACACCTTC.

The V gene is TRBV6-5, the J gene TRBJ1-1; 8 positions match TRBD1. The CDR3 loop spans 14 amino acids. CDR1 and CDR2 (germline): MNHEY, SVGAGI. V gave up 11 bases and J gave up 1 base; unmatched junction bases: 9. CDR3 DNA: TGTGCCGCTGGAGGACAGGGAAAGAACACTGAAGCTTTCTTT. This sequence encodes CAAGGQGKNTEAFF.